The T cell receptor beta chain described here comes from a study of CXCR3-negative and CXCR3-positive naive CD8 T cells. Study findings and constraints: With CXCR3 expression partially decreased after cryopreservation, most assays relied on fresh PBMCs. Naive CXCR3-positive cells had TRB CDR3s more hydrophobic than those of CXCR3-negative naive cells. TRBV-TRBJ usage was similar across naive CXCR3 subsets but distinct in memory cells.

Germline V CDR1 and CDR2: SQVTM, ANQGSEA. The CDR3 spans 13 residues. CD45RO-CCR7+CD27+CD95- marked naive CD8+ T cells. UMI labels and 5' RACE were used to prepare the TRB cDNA libraries. TCRdb reprocessed the 5' RACE reads and keeps a single row for each CDR3 protein, giving no DNA. Its table lists about 86,000 distinct CDR3 sequences. Comment on this clonotype: Antigen unknown.

The V and J genes are TRBV29-1 and TRBJ2-7; absent DNA, TCRdb's TRBD1 call cannot be checked. Material: naive CXCR3+ CD8+ T cells from blood. The subset denotes: CD45RO-CCR7+CD27+CD95- naive CD8+ T cells expressing CXCR3 (TNR3+). The receptor was isolated from a human donor in good health. Some clones in this sample may be carry-over from other donors' samples. CDR3 loop: CSVEEKGYYEQYF.